These 3 T cell receptor beta chains were sequenced from one sample in a study of tumor and adjacent non-tumor tissue in lung cancer. No cell sorting was done before RNA was extracted from the tissue. The library came from three nested PCR rounds adapted from ARM-PCR protocols. In TCRdb, the multiplex PCR reads were re-called with MiXCR into one record per CDR3 protein. Of 120,000 or so distinct CDR3 sequences in the sample, 55% to 75% were seen once. The sample comprised lung tumor tissue. Receptors were obtained from a man younger than 45 with non-small cell lung cancer.

In this sample, this clonotype turned up many times. The chain links TRBV29-1 to TRBJ2-3; no reliable D call. This CDR3 is 12 amino acids long. The V and J ends lost 1 base and 5 bases respectively, with 7 bases between them. Germline lookup yields CDR1 SQVTM and CDR2 ANQGSEA. Here the CDR3 reads CSVEVPLDTQYF. In nucleotides, the CDR3 is TGCAGCGTTGAAGTCCCTTTAGATACGCAGTATTTT.

The chain couples TRBV30 to TRBJ1-2, with TRBD1 as a possible D gene (6 bases). V gave up 0 bases and J gave up 3 bases, with 11 bases separating them. The CDR3 runs 14 residues. Per germline, CDR1 GTSNPN and CDR2 SVGIG (reference sequence). The CDR3 is CAWSVGGVHYGYTF. CDR3 sequence (DNA): TGTGCCTGGAGTGTAGGGGGAGTCCACTATGGCTACACCTTC.

As regards this clonotype: This may stem from a read error, because a much larger clone lies one nucleotide away. V and J are TRBV12-3 or TRBV12-4 and TRBJ1-1, with D hard to call. Trimming removed 1 base from V and 2 bases from J, with 8 bases in between. The CDR3 loop spans 14 amino acids. CDR3 nucleotides: TGTGCCAGCAGTTTAGTGACACCCAACACTGAAGCTTTCTTT. The encoded protein is CASSLVTPNTEAFF.